The entry below describes one T cell receptor beta chain. Ten or more counts support this clonotype. Its specific antigen is unknown. Nothing much larger sits one base from this clone, and base qualities are not available. A patient counted as having stable Graves' hyperthyroidism if no progression to ophthalmopathy occurred over 18 months of follow-up. Hyperthyroidism patients were newly diagnosed, with disease duration under 2 months, and aged 18 to 65 years. Any patient with an uncontrolled infection, another autoimmune disease, pregnancy or lactation was excluded. Diagnoses were based on clinical symptoms, serum thyroxine and TRAb, thyroid ultrasound and orbital computed tomography. Total RNA was extracted with Trizol reagent, and quality was checked on an Agilent 2100 Bioanalyzer. The data were obtained in a study of T cells in Graves' hyperthyroidism and ophthalmopathy (dated by TCRdb to between 2018 and 2021). General notes on the study: A discovery cohort of 95 to 100 patients, approximately 45 with Graves' ophthalmopathy and 57 with stable Graves' hyperthyroidism, was used to find distinguishing TCR V-J signatures. After sampling, hyperthyroidism patients received methimazole starting at 30 mg daily, and ophthalmopathy patients received high-dose intravenous methylprednisolone. According to the paper, TCR Vbeta CDR3 sequencing was carried out on 120 to 150 peripheral blood samples, which came from fewer than 50 ophthalmopathy, around 75 hyperthyroidism and roughly 17 progressor patients. The 90 or so discovery patients were randomly split 7:3 into training and test sets. Prospective prediction of ophthalmopathy was tested in an independent validation cohort consisting of 18 hyperthyroidism patients and some 15 patients who later progressed to ophthalmopathy. Thyroid tissue and blood T-cell repertoires from several Graves' hyperthyroidism patients were also compared in the study. Paper-wide results and their limitations: Most expanded thyroid clonotypes (frequency above 0.001) were also detected in blood, a finding suggesting that blood repertoires may reflect thyroid immune responses. A model built on a 13 V-J signature distinguished ophthalmopathy from stable hyperthyroidism, reaching around 90% sensitivity and around 81% specificity in cross-validation and 80%/75% in testing. No statistical method was used to set the sample size in advance, and investigators knew the group allocation. In validation, progression to ophthalmopathy was predicted by the model with 70% to 71% sensitivity and around 76% specificity, a median of roughly 6.4 months before onset.

Amplification of TCR beta CDR3 regions was carried out from RNA transcripts. The first round of RT-PCR for the TCR CDR3 was performed with the HTBI primer set and the Qiagen OneStep RT-PCR kit. Libraries were constructed in a second round of multiplex PCR, after which size selection and purification were carried out. The libraries were sequenced on an Illumina HiSeq2000 using paired-end 100 bp reads. In the original analysis: SOAPnuke was used to process the raw data, removing reads that contained adapters or uncalled bases, had a mean Phred below 15, or lacked an exact match to the constant primer or identifier. COPE v1.2.5 was used to merge the high-quality paired reads, and each unique nucleotide sequence was defined as a clonotype. MiTCR v1.1 was used to align the clonotypes against IMGT TRBV, TRBD and TRBJ reference segments. Only V-J combinations with frequency above 0.0001, covering 98% to 99.2% of repertoires, were analysed. The TCS score was defined as F50 (clonal expansion) divided by E x V (chaos), with BLOSUM62-based TCRdist calculated between CDR3 peptides within each V-J. Welch's t-statistics and random forest reduced roughly 500 V-J features to about 13, which were used in a naive Bayes classifier (R e1071). TCRdb took the public reads, trimmed them with fastp at Q25, ran MiXCR for clone calling and kept in-frame beta chains. Entries are consolidated by CDR3 protein sequence, retaining the most common genes and DNA. The V and J calls follow TCRdb's processing rather than the paper's. Recorded for this sample are around 540,000 distinct CDR3 sequences; just over 45% of them occurred a single time. Together, the top ten hold roughly 8.2% of the sample.

The CDR3 has 13 amino acids, counting the end cysteine and phenylalanine. Here the CDR3 DNA is all that survives: 39 bases in frame from base 1. Per the germline V gene, SGHTA is the CDR1 and FQGNSA is the CDR2. V has 4 bases trimmed and J has 5 bases trimmed; junction bases matching no gene number 1. Sample: peripheral blood or thyroid tissue (not recorded which). The chain employs TRBV7-2 and TRBJ2-7, with 11 bases matching TRBD2. The TCR sequence derives from a woman under 30 with Graves' hyperthyroidism. Donor details come from another sample of the same person, matched by shared clones. The CDR3 loop reads CASSWGLADEQYF. In nucleotide form, the sequence is TGTGCCAGCAGCTGGGGACTAGCGGACGAGCAGTACTTC.